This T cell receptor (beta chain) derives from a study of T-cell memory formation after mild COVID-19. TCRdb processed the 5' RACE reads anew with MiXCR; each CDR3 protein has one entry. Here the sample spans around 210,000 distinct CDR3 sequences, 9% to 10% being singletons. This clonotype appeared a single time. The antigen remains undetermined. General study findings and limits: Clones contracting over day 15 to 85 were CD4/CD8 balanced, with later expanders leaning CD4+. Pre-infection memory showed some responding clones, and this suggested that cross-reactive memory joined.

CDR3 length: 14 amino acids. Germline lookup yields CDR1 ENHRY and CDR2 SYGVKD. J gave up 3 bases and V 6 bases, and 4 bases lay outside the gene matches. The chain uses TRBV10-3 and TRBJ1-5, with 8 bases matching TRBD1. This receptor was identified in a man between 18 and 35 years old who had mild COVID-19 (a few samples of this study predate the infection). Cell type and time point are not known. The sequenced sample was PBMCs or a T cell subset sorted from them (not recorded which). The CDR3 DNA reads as TGTGCCATCAGCGACAGGGGCACCAATCAGCCCCAGCATTTT. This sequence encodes CAISDRGTNQPQHF.